This TCR beta chain was captured by sequencing in a study of blood T cell repertoires in COVID-19 (dated by TCRdb to 2019 to 2021). Broadly, across the study: Samples from collaborators originated in the United States, Italy and Spain and spanned both the acute and convalescent phases of COVID-19. The material from the prospective study consisted of cDNA or gDNA derived from T cells, B-cell-depleted T cells, or PBMCs. Deeply sampled blood TCRbeta repertoires from subjects exposed to, actively infected with, or recovered from COVID-19 were included in the dataset. The repertoires were made available in a free public database intended to serve as a resource for research on the immune response to SARS-CoV-2. Samples came from the ongoing ImmuneRACE study (first 160 participants) plus 1,254 subjects from 6 global collaborators. Sample metadata almost always included a de-identified subject ID, COVID-19 status, age in years and sex. HLA class I and class II types, where available, came from metadata supplied by the sample provider rather than from assay-based typing. Results and caveats for the whole study, not just this receptor: How much clinical and demographic metadata was included differed by source and by participant, and the metadata was provided uncurated.

As concerns this clone: Its cognate antigen has yet to be identified. Base quality data are lacking; no much larger clone is found one base away.

The immunoSEQ Assay, a bias-controlled multiplex PCR, was used to amplify TCRbeta CDR3 regions from genomic DNA. The authors' analysis ran thus. Within the assay, amplification of reference gene primers was used to estimate how many nucleated cells each sample contained. Sequence reads were collapsed and filtered to measure the absolute abundance of every unique TCRbeta CDR3 rearrangement. For each sample, productive Simpson clonality was calculated as the square root of Simpson's diversity index across productive rearrangements. TCRdb re-hosts the immuneACCESS table, in-frame sequences only. Its copies lack some clones; in the studies checked, an unresolved V gene accounts for under half of them, and the cause for the rest is not known. The DNA was the basis for D and trimming; V, J and clone size are from that table. Within this sample are 100,000 or so clones, with roughly 84% of them counted one time only. 2% of the sample lies in the top ten.

The CDR3 runs 13 amino acids, cysteine and phenylalanine included. Just CDR3 DNA is preserved here, 39 bases in frame from base 1. Relative to germline, V is 12 bases shorter and J is 0 bases shorter, with 11 bases between their ends. The germline V gene specifies KGHDR as CDR1 and SFDVKD as CDR2. The collaborating institutions used their own protocols to collect whole blood in K2EDTA tubes. Collaborator samples were shipped for TCRbeta analysis as frozen whole blood, isolated PBMCs, or DNA extracted from either sample type. Sequenced input: peripheral blood. This TCR derives from a man in his 70s with active or convalescent COVID-19. Recombination linked TRBV24-1 to TRBJ2-1, with the D segment identity uncertain. The CDR3 reads as follows: CASSASSYNEQFF. The DNA is TGTGCCTCGAGCGCGAGCTCCTACAATGAGCAGTTCTTC.